The rows below give T cell receptor beta chains drawn from one sample of a study of blood T cell repertoires in COVID-19. Assay used: immunoSEQ multiplex PCR; TCRdb lists only in-frame clones, some missing. The sample includes 170,000 or so clones, more than 85% seen only once; the top ten take approximately 0.5%. Sample: peripheral blood. All receptors derive from a man aged 60 to 75 with COVID-19, enrolled during active disease. The CDR3 runs from the conserved cysteine through the conserved F or W. The order of the fields is J gene, clone size, V gene, D gene, CDR3 DNA, CDR3 protein. A D gene is named only where the DNA matches it firmly. Clone size is given for some rows only: seen once, a few or many times, or a class if the clone is expanded.

TRBJ2-3,once,TRBV14,TRBD1,TGTGCCCGGGGGACAGGGGGCACAGATACGCAGTATTTT,CARGTGGTDTQYF
TRBJ2-7,.,TRBV28,TRBD2,TGTGCCAGCAGTTTTAGACTAGCGCCCTACGAGCAGTACTTC,CASSFRLAPYEQYF
TRBJ2-3,.,TRBV11-2,.,TGTGCCAGCAGCTTAGGTTACGGGCTAGCGACTAGCACAGATACGCAGTATTTT,CASSLGYGLATSTDTQYF
TRBJ1-1,.,TRBV4-3,.,TGCGCCAGCGGTACGTCAGTTAACACTGAAGCTTTCTTT,CASGTSVNTEAFF
TRBJ2-1,.,TRBV6-5,TRBD2,TGTGCCAGCAGTTTCGCGGGAGTCTACAATGAGCAGTTCTTC,CASSFAGVYNEQFF
TRBJ2-2,once,TRBV28,.,TGTGCCAGCAGTTTAGAACAGGGTAGGGTCACCGGGGAGCTGTTTTTT,CASSLEQGRVTGELFF
TRBJ2-1,.,TRBV2,TRBD2,TGTGCCAGCAGAGACTACGGGACTAGCGCTAATGAGCAGTTCTTC,CASRDYGTSANEQFF
TRBJ1-1,.,TRBV15,TRBD1,TGTGCCACCAGCAGAGCGGGACAGAAGCTGAACACTGAAGCTTTCTTT,CATSRAGQKLNTEAFF
TRBJ1-4,.,TRBV12-3/TRBV12-4,TRBD1,TGTGCCAGCAGTTTGACAGGGGAAAAACTGTTTTTT,CASSLTGEKLFF
TRBJ2-2,.,TRBV2,TRBD1,TGTGCCAGCAGTCGGGACAGGGGGTTGGGCGGGGAGCTGTTTTTT,CASSRDRGLGGELFF
TRBJ1-3,.,TRBV19,TRBD1,TGTGCCAGTAGTATAAACCACCTGGGACAGCTCTCTGGAAACACCATATATTTT,CASSINHLGQLSGNTIYF
TRBJ1-1,.,TRBV24-1,.,TGTGCCACCAGTGATGCGAAACGCCCTAACACTGAAGCTTTCTTT,CATSDAKRPNTEAFF
TRBJ1-2,.,TRBV28,TRBD1,TGTGCCAGCAGTTTCGGGACAGAAACTAACTATGGCTACACCTTC,CASSFGTETNYGYTF
TRBJ1-1,.,TRBV4-1,TRBD1,TGCGCCAGCAGCCAAGACCTACAGGGGTACACTGAAGCTTTCTTT,CASSQDLQGYTEAFF
TRBJ2-1,few,TRBV5-1,TRBD2,TGCGCCAGCAGCTTACGGGACTACGGTGAGCAGTTCTTC,CASSLRDYGEQFF
TRBJ2-1,.,TRBV10-2,TRBD2,TGCGCCAGCGCGGGACTAGAGATGGATGAGCAGTTCTTC,CASAGLEMDEQFF
TRBJ2-3,.,TRBV7-2,TRBD2,TGTGCCAGCAGCTTAGATTCGCTAGCGGGAGGGGTCGCAGATACGCAGTATTTT,CASSLDSLAGGVADTQYF
TRBJ2-5,.,TRBV15,TRBD1,TGTGCCACCAGCAGGAATAACAGGGGCGGGCAAGAGACCCAGTACTTC,CATSRNNRGGQETQYF
TRBJ2-7,.,TRBV2,.,TGTGCCAGCAGTGAAATCCGAGCCGAGCAGTACTTC,CASSEIRAEQYF
TRBJ1-4,.,TRBV2,TRBD1,TGTGCCAGCAGTGGCAGGGGGCCTACCTTTAATGAAAAACTGTTTTTT,CASSGRGPTFNEKLFF
TRBJ2-1,.,TRBV4-2,TRBD1,TGTGCCAGCAGCCAAGATTCCACAGGGGTTCGTTACAATGAGCAGTTCTTC,CASSQDSTGVRYNEQFF
TRBJ2-7,.,TRBV7-2,.,TGTGCCAGCAGCCCTAGCCGGACAGCCCTATCCTACGAGCAGTACTTC,CASSPSRTALSYEQYF
TRBJ1-1,once,TRBV3-1/TRBV3-2,TRBD1,TGTGCCAGCAGCCAAGTGCAGGGGGCGCGTCTGAACACTGAAGCTTTCTTT,CASSQVQGARLNTEAFF
TRBJ2-3,.,TRBV29-1,.,TGCAGCGTTGAAACATTAGACAGGCCCGGGGTGAATACGCAGTATTTT,CSVETLDRPGVNTQYF
TRBJ1-4,.,TRBV18,.,TGTGCCAGCTCACCGGGCGTTAATGAAAAACTGTTTTTT,CASSPGVNEKLFF
TRBJ1-6,once,TRBV3-1/TRBV3-2,.,TGTGCCAGCAGCCAAGATACTCGGCTAGCAAATTCACCCCTCCACTTT,CASSQDTRLANSPLHF
TRBJ2-7,.,TRBV7-9,.,TGTGCCAGCAGCTTAGCCGCGTTAAACGAGCAGTACTTC,CASSLAALNEQYF
TRBJ2-7,.,TRBV6-6,TRBD1,TGTGCCAGCAGCGGGACAGGGGGCTACGAGCAGTACTTC,CASSGTGGYEQYF
TRBJ1-3,.,TRBV6-4,.,TGTGCCAGCAGTGAGCAGGAAGCTGGAAACACCATATATTTT,CASSEQEAGNTIYF
TRBJ1-3,.,TRBV7-2,.,TGTGCCAGCAGCTTATCAGAAGTAGGAAACACCATATATTTT,CASSLSEVGNTIYF